This T cell receptor (beta chain) was documented in a study of post-analysis software for immune sequencing data. For the study at large: The disease courses covered relapsing-remitting, secondary progressive and progressive-relapsing multiple sclerosis. Points from the study as a whole: Controls had lower frequencies than patients of a handful of TRBV segments, which included TRBV5-6, TRBV5-1 and TRBV20-1.

The authors incorporated unique molecular identifiers into the TCR beta cDNA libraries. TCRdb recomputed calls from the PCR reads with MiXCR, one row per CDR3 protein. The table records some 450,000 distinct CDR3 sequences, roughly 45% of them present only once. The CDR3 has 13 residues. Germline V gene data show CDR1 as LGHNA and CDR2 as YNFKEQ. A word on this clonotype: The antigen is unknown. Relative to the germline gene, one junction end is altered; a read error may explain this.

The genes are TRBV4-2 and TRBJ2-7, with D maybe TRBD1 (5 bases). The sequence derives from a girl between 5 and 17 years old with multiple sclerosis. Sequenced input: blood. This CDR3 reads CGSSQDGAREQYF. CDR3 coding DNA: TGTGGCAGCAGCCAAGATGGGGCTCGCGAGCAGTACTTC.